This TCR beta chain was found in a study of blood T cell repertoires in COVID-19. About the study: COVID-19 samples, acute and convalescent, were from the United States, Italy and Spain. In each case, the material was cDNA or gDNA derived from T cells, B-cell-depleted T cells, or PBMCs.

Source study methods: Amplification from reference gene primers served as the basis for estimated nucleated cell counts. Some clones are missing from TCRdb's copy, which holds only in-frame ones; the method was immunoSEQ multiplex PCR. V and J calls and clone size follow that table, whereas D and trimming were derived from the DNA. The data contain fewer than 120,000 clones, around 79% of them singletons. The CDR3 consists of 15 residues. Germline V gene sequence: CDR1 LGHDT, CDR2 YNNKEL (reference sequence). Between the trimmed V and J ends, which lost 6 bases and 6 bases, there was a span of 17 bases.

The sample was peripheral blood. The TCR sequence derives from a woman aged 80 or older with active or convalescent COVID-19. The chain carries TRBV3-1 (or the pseudogene TRBV3-2) and TRBJ1-4; D might be TRBD1 (6 bases). The DNA of the CDR3 is TGTGCCAGCAGTCGAACGGACAGCGCGGATGAAAAACTGTTTTTT. Translated: CASSRTDSADEKLFF.